This is a list of T cell receptor beta chains from one sample in a study of blood T cell repertoires in COVID-19. Here immunoSEQ multiplex PCR was the method, and the copy in TCRdb shows in-frame clones only, minus some. The table shows 190,000 or so clones, with around 87% occurring only once. Sequencing was done on a sample of peripheral blood. The receptors come from a man aged 35 to 55 with active or convalescent COVID-19. Both conserved end residues are part of each CDR3. Each record gives: V gene, clone size, D gene, J gene, CDR3 protein, CDR3 DNA. D genes are given only for firm matches. Not every row has a clone size; where given, it reads once, few, many or a size class.

v_gene: TRBV7-2; abundance: .; d_gene: .; j_gene: TRBJ2-5; CDR3aa: CASSLGQGQRETQYF; CDR3nt: TGTGCCAGCAGCTTAGGGCAGGGCCAACGAGAGACCCAGTACTTC
v_gene: TRBV4-1; abundance: .; d_gene: TRBD1; j_gene: TRBJ1-2; CDR3aa: CASSQLTQGSDYGYTF; CDR3nt: TGCGCCAGCAGCCAACTTACACAGGGGTCGGACTATGGCTACACCTTC
v_gene: TRBV9; abundance: .; d_gene: TRBD2; j_gene: TRBJ2-2; CDR3aa: CASSVEGIAGGFHTGELFF; CDR3nt: TGTGCCAGCAGCGTAGAGGGGATAGCGGGGGGCTTCCACACCGGGGAGCTGTTTTTT
v_gene: TRBV7-9; abundance: .; d_gene: TRBD1; j_gene: TRBJ1-4; CDR3aa: CASSLTGATNEKLFF; CDR3nt: TGTGCCAGCAGCCTCACAGGGGCGACTAATGAAAAACTGTTTTTT
v_gene: TRBV15; abundance: once; d_gene: .; j_gene: TRBJ1-6; CDR3aa: CATSRDRAGDSPLHF; CDR3nt: TGTGCCACCAGCAGAGATCGGGCGGGGGATTCACCCCTCCACTTT
v_gene: TRBV28; abundance: .; d_gene: TRBD2; j_gene: TRBJ2-1; CDR3aa: CASSRSGGARSNEQFF; CDR3nt: TGTGCCAGCAGTCGAAGCGGGGGGGCCCGAAGTAATGAGCAGTTCTTC
v_gene: TRBV7-2; abundance: .; d_gene: TRBD2; j_gene: TRBJ2-2; CDR3aa: CASSLPGGTGELFF; CDR3nt: TGTGCCAGCAGCTTACCGGGGGGCACCGGGGAGCTGTTTTTT
v_gene: TRBV15; abundance: .; d_gene: TRBD1; j_gene: TRBJ2-7; CDR3aa: CATSRGGQGYEQYF; CDR3nt: TGTGCCACCAGCAGAGGCGGACAGGGATACGAGCAGTACTTC
v_gene: TRBV2; abundance: .; d_gene: .; j_gene: TRBJ2-2; CDR3aa: CASNQEVTGELFF; CDR3nt: TGTGCCAGCAACCAGGAAGTCACCGGGGAGCTGTTTTTT
v_gene: TRBV14; abundance: once; d_gene: .; j_gene: TRBJ1-2; CDR3aa: CASSDTGTSDGYTF; CDR3nt: TGTGCCAGCAGCGACACCGGGACATCGGATGGCTACACCTTC
v_gene: TRBV5-1; abundance: .; d_gene: .; j_gene: TRBJ2-2; CDR3aa: CASSLAWGANTGELFF; CDR3nt: TGCGCCAGCAGCTTGGCCTGGGGAGCGAACACCGGGGAGCTGTTTTTT
v_gene: TRBV29-1; abundance: .; d_gene: .; j_gene: TRBJ1-2; CDR3aa: CSVVPQGYYGYTF; CDR3nt: TGCAGCGTTGTGCCGCAGGGCTACTATGGCTACACCTTC
v_gene: TRBV6-5; abundance: .; d_gene: TRBD1; j_gene: TRBJ1-1; CDR3aa: CASISRGQGFTEAFF; CDR3nt: TGTGCCAGCATAAGCCGGGGACAGGGGTTCACTGAAGCTTTCTTT
v_gene: TRBV3-1/TRBV3-2; abundance: once; d_gene: .; j_gene: TRBJ1-6; CDR3aa: CASSARAGGNSPLHF; CDR3nt: TGTGCCAGCAGCGCGAGGGCGGGGGGTAATTCACCCCTCCACTTT
v_gene: TRBV9; abundance: .; d_gene: TRBD2; j_gene: TRBJ2-1; CDR3aa: CASSPHSGDFYNEQFF; CDR3nt: TGTGCCAGCAGCCCCCACAGCGGGGACTTCTACAATGAGCAGTTCTTC
v_gene: TRBV3-1/TRBV3-2; abundance: .; d_gene: .; j_gene: TRBJ1-3; CDR3aa: CASSQELRSGNTIYF; CDR3nt: TGTGCCAGCAGCCAAGAATTGAGGTCAGGAAACACCATATATTTT
v_gene: TRBV3-1/TRBV3-2; abundance: .; d_gene: .; j_gene: TRBJ1-1; CDR3aa: CASSPPGMNTEAFF; CDR3nt: TGTGCCAGCAGCCCCCCAGGGATGAACACTGAAGCTTTCTTT
v_gene: TRBV7-9; abundance: few; d_gene: .; j_gene: TRBJ2-2; CDR3aa: CASSRTTGVTGELFF; CDR3nt: TGTGCCAGCAGCCGGACGACAGGTGTCACCGGGGAGCTGTTTTTT
v_gene: TRBV28; abundance: .; d_gene: TRBD1; j_gene: TRBJ1-1; CDR3aa: CASSLGFSRDSVEPAFF; CDR3nt: TGTGCCAGCAGTTTAGGATTTTCCCGGGACAGCGTCGAACCAGCTTTCTTT
v_gene: TRBV21-1; abundance: .; d_gene: .; j_gene: TRBJ1-5; CDR3aa: CASRQGPRRNQPQHF; CDR3nt: TGTGCCAGCAGACAGGGCCCGAGGCGCAATCAGCCCCAGCATTTT
v_gene: TRBV30; abundance: .; d_gene: TRBD1; j_gene: TRBJ2-7; CDR3aa: CAWRNIQGDFYEQYF; CDR3nt: TGTGCCTGGAGGAATATACAGGGGGATTTCTACGAGCAGTACTTC
v_gene: TRBV6-2/TRBV6-3; abundance: .; d_gene: .; j_gene: TRBJ1-5; CDR3aa: CASSESNQPQHF; CDR3nt: TGTGCCAGCAGTGAGAGCAATCAGCCCCAGCATTTT
v_gene: TRBV4-2; abundance: .; d_gene: .; j_gene: TRBJ1-6; CDR3aa: CASSPTGSSYNSPLHF; CDR3nt: TGTGCCAGCAGCCCCACTGGGAGCTCCTATAATTCACCCCTCCACTTT
v_gene: TRBV30; abundance: .; d_gene: TRBD1; j_gene: TRBJ2-7; CDR3aa: CAWSVQTGGYEQYF; CDR3nt: TGTGCCTGGAGTGTACAGACAGGGGGCTACGAGCAGTACTTC
v_gene: TRBV9; abundance: .; d_gene: .; j_gene: TRBJ2-3; CDR3aa: CASSVVSDYATDTQYF; CDR3nt: TGTGCCAGCAGCGTAGTATCGGACTACGCGACAGATACGCAGTATTTT
v_gene: TRBV19; abundance: .; d_gene: TRBD2; j_gene: TRBJ2-7; CDR3aa: CASSMISGANSYEQYF; CDR3nt: TGTGCCAGTAGTATGATTAGCGGGGCTAACTCCTACGAGCAGTACTTC
v_gene: TRBV7-6; abundance: .; d_gene: TRBD2; j_gene: TRBJ2-1; CDR3aa: CASSLIAGGLNEQFF; CDR3nt: TGTGCCAGCAGTCTAATAGCGGGGGGGCTCAATGAGCAGTTCTTC
v_gene: TRBV3-1/TRBV3-2; abundance: .; d_gene: TRBD2; j_gene: TRBJ2-3; CDR3aa: CASSPGGAVTDTQYF; CDR3nt: TGTGCCAGCAGCCCCGGGGGGGCGGTCACAGATACGCAGTATTTT
v_gene: TRBV7-2; abundance: .; d_gene: TRBD2; j_gene: TRBJ2-5; CDR3aa: CASSLVGGTQETQYF; CDR3nt: TGTGCCAGCAGCTTAGTGGGAGGGACCCAAGAGACCCAGTACTTC
v_gene: TRBV27; abundance: .; d_gene: .; j_gene: TRBJ2-6; CDR3aa: CASSAIRGSGANVLTF; CDR3nt: TGTGCCAGCAGTGCAATACGGGGCTCTGGGGCCAACGTCCTGACTTTC
v_gene: TRBV19; abundance: .; d_gene: TRBD1; j_gene: TRBJ1-4; CDR3aa: CASPDRDGEKLFF; CDR3nt: TGTGCCAGTCCCGACAGGGATGGTGAAAAACTGTTTTTT
v_gene: TRBV7-3; abundance: .; d_gene: .; j_gene: TRBJ1-2; CDR3aa: CASSLRGVSGYTF; CDR3nt: TGTGCCAGCAGCTTACGAGGTGTCTCGGGCTACACCTTC
v_gene: TRBV6-2/TRBV6-3; abundance: .; d_gene: .; j_gene: TRBJ2-5; CDR3aa: CASSYQETQYF; CDR3nt: TGTGCCAGCAGTTACCAGGAGACCCAGTACTTC
v_gene: TRBV5-1; abundance: .; d_gene: TRBD1; j_gene: TRBJ1-1; CDR3aa: CASSTGGSTEAFF; CDR3nt: TGCGCCAGCAGCACAGGGGGTAGCACTGAAGCTTTCTTT
v_gene: TRBV7-8; abundance: few; d_gene: TRBD2; j_gene: TRBJ2-7; CDR3aa: CASSSGGLSYEQYF; CDR3nt: TGTGCCAGCAGCTCGGGGGGGCTCTCCTACGAGCAGTACTTC
v_gene: TRBV7-8; abundance: once; d_gene: TRBD1; j_gene: TRBJ1-5; CDR3aa: CASSVQGAGSNQPQHF; CDR3nt: TGTGCCAGCAGCGTTCAGGGGGCAGGGAGCAATCAGCCCCAGCATTTT
v_gene: TRBV6-5; abundance: .; d_gene: TRBD2; j_gene: TRBJ2-7; CDR3aa: CASSYQGLANSHEQYF; CDR3nt: TGTGCCAGCAGTTACCAAGGACTAGCAAACTCCCACGAGCAGTACTTC
v_gene: TRBV21-1; abundance: .; d_gene: .; j_gene: TRBJ2-5; CDR3aa: CASSNCPPGGHRKTQYF; CDR3nt: TGTGCCAGCAGCAATTGCCCCCCGGGGGGGCACCGAAAGACCCAGTACTTC
v_gene: TRBV6-2/TRBV6-3; abundance: .; d_gene: TRBD1; j_gene: TRBJ2-3; CDR3aa: CASSPGTERDTQYF; CDR3nt: TGTGCCAGCAGCCCTGGGACAGAGCGAGATACGCAGTATTTT
v_gene: TRBV30; abundance: .; d_gene: TRBD1; j_gene: TRBJ1-4; CDR3aa: CALTGVATNEKLFF; CDR3nt: TGTGCCCTCACAGGGGTTGCAACTAATGAAAAACTGTTTTTT
v_gene: TRBV24-1; abundance: .; d_gene: .; j_gene: TRBJ2-1; CDR3aa: CATSDLDGGPYNEQFF; CDR3nt: TGTGCCACCAGTGATTTAGATGGGGGCCCCTACAATGAGCAGTTCTTC
v_gene: TRBV2; abundance: few; d_gene: TRBD2; j_gene: TRBJ2-7; CDR3aa: CASGALTYEQYF; CDR3nt: TGTGCAAGCGGGGCGCTCACCTACGAGCAGTACTTC
v_gene: TRBV19; abundance: .; d_gene: .; j_gene: TRBJ2-2; CDR3aa: CASSPSEGGNTGELFF; CDR3nt: TGTGCCAGTAGTCCCTCGGAGGGTGGGAACACCGGGGAGCTGTTTTTT
v_gene: TRBV18; abundance: .; d_gene: TRBD2; j_gene: TRBJ2-7; CDR3aa: CASSPPGLAGGGNEQYF; CDR3nt: TGTGCCAGCTCACCACCGGGACTAGCGGGGGGGGGAAACGAGCAGTACTTC
v_gene: TRBV6-2/TRBV6-3; abundance: .; d_gene: .; j_gene: TRBJ1-5; CDR3aa: CASSYSPRTNQPQHF; CDR3nt: TGTGCCAGCAGTTATTCCCCCCGGACAAACCAGCCCCAGCATTTT
v_gene: TRBV11-2; abundance: few; d_gene: TRBD1; j_gene: TRBJ1-1; CDR3aa: CASSPRTGGTEAFF; CDR3nt: TGTGCCAGCAGCCCAAGGACAGGGGGCACTGAAGCTTTCTTT
v_gene: TRBV6-5; abundance: .; d_gene: TRBD1; j_gene: TRBJ1-1; CDR3aa: CASRSPTRGTEAFF; CDR3nt: TGTGCCAGCAGATCTCCTACCAGGGGGACTGAAGCTTTCTTT
v_gene: TRBV18; abundance: .; d_gene: .; j_gene: TRBJ1-2; CDR3aa: CASSQRQDYGYTF; CDR3nt: TGTGCCAGCTCACAGAGACAGGACTATGGCTACACCTTC
v_gene: TRBV11-2; abundance: .; d_gene: TRBD1; j_gene: TRBJ2-3; CDR3aa: CASSQGTAMNTDTQYF; CDR3nt: TGTGCCAGCAGCCAAGGGACAGCGATGAACACAGATACGCAGTATTTT
v_gene: TRBV29-1; abundance: .; d_gene: .; j_gene: TRBJ1-5; CDR3aa: CSAGIHNQPQHF; CDR3nt: TGCAGCGCCGGGATCCACAATCAGCCCCAGCATTTT
v_gene: TRBV28; abundance: once; d_gene: .; j_gene: TRBJ1-1; CDR3aa: CASSLATPGRNTEAFF; CDR3nt: TGTGCCAGCAGTTTGGCCACTCCGGGAAGGAACACTGAAGCTTTCTTT
v_gene: TRBV12-3/TRBV12-4; abundance: .; d_gene: .; j_gene: TRBJ2-5; CDR3aa: CASSATSQETQYF; CDR3nt: TGTGCCAGCAGTGCGACTAGCCAAGAGACCCAGTACTTC
v_gene: TRBV6-5; abundance: .; d_gene: .; j_gene: TRBJ1-1; CDR3aa: CASTPLRGKSEAFF; CDR3nt: TGTGCCAGCACCCCGTTGAGAGGGAAGTCTGAAGCTTTCTTT
v_gene: TRBV15; abundance: .; d_gene: TRBD1; j_gene: TRBJ1-1; CDR3aa: CATSGLNQGDTEAFF; CDR3nt: TGTGCCACCAGCGGTTTAAATCAGGGGGACACTGAAGCTTTCTTT
v_gene: TRBV9; abundance: .; d_gene: TRBD2; j_gene: TRBJ2-7; CDR3aa: CASSETSGWTEQYF; CDR3nt: TGTGCCAGCAGCGAGACTAGCGGGTGGACCGAGCAGTACTTC
v_gene: TRBV3-1/TRBV3-2; abundance: .; d_gene: TRBD2; j_gene: TRBJ2-5; CDR3aa: CASSTRSGGAKETQYF; CDR3nt: TGTGCCAGCAGCACACGTAGCGGGGGGGCAAAGGAGACCCAGTACTTC
v_gene: TRBV5-5; abundance: .; d_gene: .; j_gene: TRBJ1-3; CDR3aa: CASSLAARAEYTIYF; CDR3nt: TGTGCCAGCAGCTTGGCCGCCAGGGCGGAGTACACCATATATTTT
v_gene: TRBV5-1; abundance: .; d_gene: TRBD1; j_gene: TRBJ2-2; CDR3aa: CASTLTGVDTGELFF; CDR3nt: TGCGCCAGCACCCTGACAGGGGTGGACACCGGGGAGCTGTTTTTT
v_gene: TRBV5-5; abundance: once; d_gene: .; j_gene: TRBJ1-2; CDR3aa: CASSLQGSGGYTF; CDR3nt: TGTGCCAGCAGCTTACAGGGATCCGGGGGCTACACCTTC